Following are 21 T cell receptor beta chains from one sample sequenced in a study of shared clonotypes between healthy human individuals. Profiled with immunoSEQ multiplex PCR; TCRdb holds only in-frame clones, not every one. The sample lists more than 150,000 clones, roughly 93% occurring once. Sequenced sample: naive CD4+ T cells sorted from blood. Subset of the sample: CD45RA+ positively selected. The receptors were sampled from a woman younger than 45 in good health.

The chain recombines TRBV5-1 with TRBJ2-7; possible D gene TRBD2, 6 bases. Deletions cut 5 bases from V and 0 bases from J, with 12 bases between. The CDR3 loop spans 14 amino acids. Per the germline V gene, CDR1 is SGHRS and CDR2 is YFSETQ. Written as DNA, the CDR3 is TGCGCCAGCAGGGTAGCGGAGGTCTCCTACGAGCAGTACTTC. Its protein is CASRVAEVSYEQYF.

The chain has TRBV7-9 and TRBJ1-4; 8 nucleotides match TRBD1. Germline values: CDR1 SEHNR, CDR2 FQNEAQ (reference sequence). This CDR3 has 14 amino acids. Germline trimming cut 10 bases from V and 7 bases from J; bases unmatched to any gene: 11. Here the CDR3 reads CATPTGGRSEKLFF. CDR3 nucleotide sequence: TGTGCCACGCCAACAGGGGGAAGGAGTGAAAAACTGTTTTTT.

CDR3 bases: TGTGCCAGCAGTTTAGGGCAGGGCTCCTATAATTCACCCCTCCACTTT. This translates into CASSLGQGSYNSPLHF. This sequence joins TRBV28 and TRBJ1-6, with D maybe TRBD1 (5 bases). Germline lookup yields CDR1 MDHEN and CDR2 SYDVKM. The CDR3 contains 16 residues. Deletions cut 2 bases from V and 0 bases from J, with 8 bases between.

This sequence joins TRBV15 and TRBJ2-1; 8 bases align to TRBD2. The CDR3 extends over 17 amino acids. Germline lookup yields CDR1 LNHNV and CDR2 YYDKDF (reference sequence). Trimming removed 4 bases from V and 6 bases from J; junction bases left unmatched: 14. CDR3 sequence reads: CATSNEGQGLVFNEQFF. Here the CDR3 DNA reads TGTGCCACCAGCAATGAGGGGCAGGGACTAGTTTTCAATGAGCAGTTCTTC.

The chain employs TRBV27 and TRBJ1-4; 7 bases map to TRBD1. CDR3 length equals 14 residues. The ends lost 2 bases at V and 8 bases at J; junction bases unmatched: 5. The germline V gene encodes CDR1 MNHEY and CDR2 SMNVEV (reference sequence). CDR3 loop: CASSLVGGYEKLFF. In nucleotides, the CDR3 is TGTGCCAGCAGTTTAGTAGGGGGCTACGAAAAACTGTTTTTT.

The DNA for the CDR3 is TGTGCCAGCAGCGCAACTAGCGGGAGGGCCCGTGGCGGGGAGCTGTTTTTT. The encoded protein is CASSATSGRARGGELFF. This chain joins TRBV9 and TRBJ2-2; 13 positions agree with TRBD2. The CDR3 is 17 residues long. Germline V gene lookup returns CDR1 SGDLS and CDR2 YYNGEE. V shed 3 bases, J shed 7 bases, and the junction held 9 bases outside the gene matches.

This sequence joins TRBV25-1 and TRBJ2-1; D possibly corresponds to TRBD1 (6 bases). The germline V gene encodes CDR1 MGHDK and CDR2 SYGVNS. V dropped 2 bases and J dropped 6 bases, with 23 bases sitting between them. The CDR3 loop spans 18 amino acids. CDR3 loop: CASSEPEGARGKINEQFF. As DNA, the CDR3 is TGTGCCAGCAGTGAACCGGAAGGGGCCAGGGGAAAAATCAATGAGCAGTTCTTC.

This clone has a single count. The gene calls are TRBV19 and TRBJ2-1; perhaps TRBD1 as D (6 bases). CDR1 and CDR2 from the germline V gene are LNHDA and SQIVND (reference sequence). The CDR3 length is 19 residues. Trimming shortened V by 2 bases and J by 4 bases, and 24 bases separated the two germline ends. DNA for the CDR3: TGTGCCAGTAGTATATTTCCAGGGGCAGGGCGCTTGGATTACAATGAGCAGTTCTTC. This gives the protein CASSIFPGAGRLDYNEQFF.

J is TRBJ1-3 and V is TRBV28; D is unresolved. Trimming removed 5 bases at V and 8 bases at J, with 10 bases between. This CDR3 has 12 amino acids. Germline CDR1 and CDR2: MDHEN and SYDVKM. As DNA, the CDR3 is TGTGCCAGCAGTCCCGGACTGTACACCATATATTTT. This gives the protein CASSPGLYTIYF.

The gene calls are TRBV5-1 and TRBJ1-2, with D perhaps TRBD1 (6 bases). CDR1 is SGHRS and CDR2 is YFSETQ in the germline V gene. V lost 1 base to trimming and J lost 3 bases, with 10 bases between them. The CDR3 totals 14 residues. CDR3 sequence reads: CASSLTGFDYGYTF. CDR3 in DNA: TGCGCCAGCAGCTTGACAGGGTTTGACTATGGCTACACCTTC.

V and J are TRBV2 and TRBJ2-3; 9 bases fit TRBD1. This CDR3 contains 15 residues. Germline assignment: CDR1 SNHLY and CDR2 FYNNEI. The trim removed 7 bases at V and 4 bases at J, leaving 9 bases unmatched. CDR3 loop: CASTLDRGSADTQYF. The CDR3 nucleotides read TGTGCCAGCACCTTAGACAGGGGGTCGGCAGATACGCAGTATTTT. The variable domain in full, with the rest retrieved from reference TRBV2 and TRBJ2-3, is EPEVTQTPSHQVTQMGQEVILRCVPISNHLYFYWYRQILGQKVEFLVSFYNNEISEKSEIFDDQFSVERPDGSNFTLKIRSTKLEDSAMYFCASTLDRGSADTQYFGPGTRLTVL.

The chain is built from TRBV5-1 and TRBJ1-1, with D unresolved. The germline V gene has CDR1 SGHRS and CDR2 YFSETQ. This CDR3 has 13 amino acids. Trimming left V 4 bases short and J 0 bases short, with 7 bases between. Written as DNA, the CDR3 is TGCGCCAGCAGCCCGGCCCTGAACACTGAAGCTTTCTTT. Translating it yields CASSPALNTEAFF.

The V gene is TRBV10-3, the J gene TRBJ2-5; D is uncertain. V was trimmed by 3 bases and J by 11 bases, leaving 19 bases between them. Germline V CDR1 and CDR2: ENHRY, SYGVKD. CDR3 length: 14 amino acids. For the CDR3, the DNA is TGTGCCATCAGTGACCAGGCAGGTGCCCTTGAGCAGTACTTC. It codes for CAISDQAGALEQYF.

The V call is TRBV11-2, the J call TRBJ1-5; possible D gene TRBD1, 6 bases. The CDR3 covers 16 residues. V dropped 0 bases and J dropped 3 bases, with 12 bases sitting between them. Germline V gene sequence: CDR1 SGHAT, CDR2 FQNNGV. The CDR3 loop is CASSLDNRVNNQPQHF. CDR3 coding DNA: TGTGCCAGCAGCTTAGATAACAGGGTGAACAATCAGCCCCAGCATTTT.

This sequence joins TRBV1 and TRBJ2-1; the DNA was not compared with TRBD1, the D call given in the table. TRBV1 represents a pseudogene. The CDR3 is 14 residues long. The CDR3 is CTSSQGRQDHEQFF. As DNA, the CDR3 is TGCACCAGCAGCCAAGGGCGACAGGATCATGAGCAGTTCTTC.

The V gene is TRBV10-3, the J gene TRBJ1-5; no definite D call. V shed 3 bases and J shed 4 bases, with 7 bases lying between them. The CDR3 runs 13 residues. Germline-derived CDR1 and CDR2 are ENHRY and SYGVKD. CDR3: CAISDEGNQPQHF. The DNA for the CDR3 is TGTGCCATCAGTGATGAGGGAAATCAGCCCCAGCATTTT.

This sequence joins TRBV29-1 and TRBJ1-5; D is possibly TRBD1 (5 bases). The CDR3 covers 13 residues. CDR1 and CDR2 (germline): SQVTM, ANQGSEA. The CDR3: CSRAEGSYQPQHF. The CDR3 region has the DNA TGCTCCCGGGCTGAGGGGTCTTATCAGCCCCAGCATTTT.

The chain is built from TRBV11-2 and TRBJ2-6, with D possibly called TRBD1 or TRBD2 (5 bases each). Per the germline V gene, CDR1 is SGHAT and CDR2 is FQNNGV. CDR3 length equals 18 residues. The V end was cut by 4 bases, the J end by 4 bases, with 20 bases between. The CDR3 loop reads CASSSISPRGTGANVLTF. In DNA, the CDR3 is TGTGCCAGCAGCTCAATAAGCCCGCGAGGGACCGGGGCCAACGTCCTGACTTTC.

The chain links TRBV6-1 to TRBJ1-1; D may be TRBD1 (6 bases). V was trimmed by 5 bases and J by 0 bases, leaving 10 bases between them. The CDR3 consists of 14 residues. Germline values: CDR1 MNHNS, CDR2 SASEGT. CDR3 sequence (DNA): TGTGCCAGCAGTCGGACAGACCTGAACACTGAAGCTTTCTTT. This sequence encodes CASSRTDLNTEAFF.

CDR3 bases: TGTGCCAGTAGTAAGCGGGAGGGGGTCACCGGGGAGCTGTTTTTT. This sequence encodes CASSKREGVTGELFF. The chain has TRBV19 and TRBJ2-2; 10 bases align to TRBD2. The germline V gene has CDR1 LNHDA and CDR2 SQIVND (reference sequence). After removal of 4 bases from V and 4 bases from J, the junction contained 3 bases not matched to a gene. This CDR3 has 15 residues.

The CDR3 here is CASSATAGGTQYF. The CDR3 bases are TGTGCCAGCAGCGCCACGGCAGGAGGAACGCAGTATTTT. The chain uses TRBV14 and TRBJ2-3; possible D gene TRBD2, 5 bases. V lost 5 bases to trimming and J lost 9 bases, with 15 bases between them. CDR1 and CDR2 (germline): SGHDN, FVKESK. The CDR3 is 13 amino acids.